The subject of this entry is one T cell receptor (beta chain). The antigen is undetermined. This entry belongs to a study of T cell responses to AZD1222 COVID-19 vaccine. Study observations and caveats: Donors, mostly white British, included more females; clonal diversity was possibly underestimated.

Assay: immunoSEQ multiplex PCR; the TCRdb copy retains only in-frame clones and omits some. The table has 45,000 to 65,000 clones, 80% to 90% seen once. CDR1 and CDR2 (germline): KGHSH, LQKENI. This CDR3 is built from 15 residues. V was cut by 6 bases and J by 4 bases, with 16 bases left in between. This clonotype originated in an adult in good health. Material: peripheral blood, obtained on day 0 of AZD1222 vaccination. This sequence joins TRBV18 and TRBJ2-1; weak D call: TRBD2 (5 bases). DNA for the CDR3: TGTGCCAGCTCCCCTTTAGGGAGTGGGTACAATGAGCAGTTCTTC. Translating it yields CASSPLGSGYNEQFF.